The rows below give T cell receptor beta chains drawn from one sample of a study of early T cells in non-severe SARS-CoV-2 infection. TCRdb re-called the 5' RACE reads through MiXCR, storing one row per CDR3 protein. In the table there are around 66,000 distinct CDR3 sequences, roughly 5.7% of which are singletons. This specimen was whole blood, taken at baseline. The source is an adult who was a healthcare worker with PCR-confirmed SARS-CoV-2 infection or an uninfected control (not recorded which). CDR3s include the opening cysteine and the closing phenylalanine or tryptophan. Fields, in order: D gene, J gene, clone size, V gene, CDR3 DNA, CDR3 protein. A D gene is named only where the DNA matches it firmly. Clone size is stated in some rows and not others, as once, few, many or a class when expanded.

d_gene: NA; j_gene: TRBJ2-3; abundance: few; v_gene: TRBV12-3/TRBV12-4; CDR3nt: TGTGCCAGCCTGGAGGGTTCGGCAGATACGCAGTATTTT; CDR3aa: CASLEGSADTQYF
d_gene: NA; j_gene: TRBJ2-3; abundance: many; v_gene: TRBV7-2; CDR3nt: TGTGCCAGCAGCTTACAGGGGCCAGGCACAGATACGCAGTATTTT; CDR3aa: CASSLQGPGTDTQYF
d_gene: NA; j_gene: TRBJ2-3; abundance: NA; v_gene: TRBV4-2; CDR3nt: TGTGCCAGCAGCCAAGTCGAAAGGGAAGATACGCAGTATTTT; CDR3aa: CASSQVEREDTQYF
d_gene: NA; j_gene: TRBJ2-1; abundance: many; v_gene: TRBV2; CDR3nt: TGTGCCAGCAGTATCTACAATGAGCAGTTCTTC; CDR3aa: CASSIYNEQFF
d_gene: TRBD2; j_gene: TRBJ2-7; abundance: many; v_gene: TRBV15; CDR3nt: TGTGCCACGTCCAGCGGGAGGGGTCAGGACGAGCAGTACTTC; CDR3aa: CATSSGRGQDEQYF
d_gene: TRBD1; j_gene: TRBJ1-5; abundance: few; v_gene: TRBV7-2; CDR3nt: TGTGCCAGCCTCCAGGGGGATCAGCCCCAGCATTTT; CDR3aa: CASLQGDQPQHF
d_gene: TRBD2; j_gene: TRBJ2-3; abundance: many; v_gene: TRBV2; CDR3nt: TGTGCCAGCAGTCACACTAGCGGGAGGAGATACAGCACAGATACGCAGTATTTT; CDR3aa: CASSHTSGRRYSTDTQYF
d_gene: NA; j_gene: TRBJ1-1; abundance: NA; v_gene: TRBV18; CDR3nt: TGTGCCAGCTCACCGTATGACGGGACACCCAACACTGAAGCTTTCTTT; CDR3aa: CASSPYDGTPNTEAFF
d_gene: NA; j_gene: TRBJ2-3; abundance: NA; v_gene: TRBV19; CDR3nt: TGTGCCAGCATGGGGCCACCGGGAAAGTATTGGACAGATACGCAGTATTTT; CDR3aa: CASMGPPGKYWTDTQYF
d_gene: NA; j_gene: TRBJ2-2; abundance: many; v_gene: TRBV27; CDR3nt: TGTGCCAGCAGTTTATTGGGGAACGGGGAGCTGTTTTTT; CDR3aa: CASSLLGNGELFF
d_gene: NA; j_gene: TRBJ1-2; abundance: many; v_gene: TRBV6-5; CDR3nt: TGTGCCAGCACCAGTGGGCTCTATGGCTACACCTTC; CDR3aa: CASTSGLYGYTF
d_gene: NA; j_gene: TRBJ2-4; abundance: few; v_gene: TRBV2; CDR3nt: TGTGCCAGCAGTGATCTGGACCCCCCGGGAGCCAAAAACATTCAGTACTTC; CDR3aa: CASSDLDPPGAKNIQYF
d_gene: NA; j_gene: TRBJ1-5; abundance: many; v_gene: TRBV20-1; CDR3nt: TGCAGTGCTTCCGGCAGGTGGGATCAGCCCCAGCATTTT; CDR3aa: CSASGRWDQPQHF
d_gene: TRBD1; j_gene: TRBJ1-1; abundance: NA; v_gene: TRBV4-3; CDR3nt: TGCGCCAGCAGCCAGTCCGGGACAGGAGACACTGAAGCTTTCTTT; CDR3aa: CASSQSGTGDTEAFF
d_gene: TRBD2; j_gene: TRBJ2-7; abundance: NA; v_gene: TRBV20-1; CDR3nt: TGCAGTGCCCGCGGGACTAGCGGGAGGTACTCCTACGAGCAGTACTTC; CDR3aa: CSARGTSGRYSYEQYF
d_gene: TRBD1; j_gene: TRBJ1-2; abundance: medium-sized; v_gene: TRBV27; CDR3nt: TGTGCCAGCAAGGGACAGGACTATGGCTACACCTTC; CDR3aa: CASKGQDYGYTF
d_gene: TRBD1; j_gene: TRBJ2-4; abundance: many; v_gene: TRBV11-2; CDR3nt: TGTGCCAGCAGCTTCCCTCGTTATGGGACAGGGTCCAAAAACATTCAGTACTTC; CDR3aa: CASSFPRYGTGSKNIQYF
d_gene: TRBD2; j_gene: TRBJ2-1; abundance: few; v_gene: TRBV4-2; CDR3nt: TGTGCCAGCAGCCAAGGATCGGGCGGGAGCAGGCACAATGAGCAGTTCTTC; CDR3aa: CASSQGSGGSRHNEQFF
d_gene: TRBD1; j_gene: TRBJ1-2; abundance: few; v_gene: TRBV6-1; CDR3nt: TGTGCCAGCAGTGAACGACAGGGAGGGAGCATTAACTATGGCTACACCTTC; CDR3aa: CASSERQGGSINYGYTF
d_gene: NA; j_gene: TRBJ2-7; abundance: many; v_gene: TRBV19; CDR3nt: TGTGCCAGTAGTATAGGAGGGGGCTACGAGCAGTACTTC; CDR3aa: CASSIGGGYEQYF
d_gene: NA; j_gene: TRBJ2-7; abundance: many; v_gene: TRBV28; CDR3nt: TGTGCCAGCAGGGAGGGGACACCCTACGAGCAGTACTTC; CDR3aa: CASREGTPYEQYF
d_gene: TRBD2; j_gene: TRBJ2-5; abundance: many; v_gene: TRBV29-1; CDR3nt: TGCAGCGTTGAGCTAGCGGGAGTGAGGGGTGTAGAGACCCAGTACTTC; CDR3aa: CSVELAGVRGVETQYF
d_gene: NA; j_gene: TRBJ2-7; abundance: many; v_gene: TRBV6-5; CDR3nt: TGTGCCAGCAGTTACGCCAGAAACTCCTACGAGCAGTACTTC; CDR3aa: CASSYARNSYEQYF
d_gene: TRBD1; j_gene: TRBJ2-3; abundance: many; v_gene: TRBV11-3; CDR3nt: TGTGCCAGCTCGGGACAGCACACAGATACGCAGTATTTT; CDR3aa: CASSGQHTDTQYF
d_gene: TRBD2; j_gene: TRBJ2-7; abundance: many; v_gene: TRBV13; CDR3nt: TGTGCCAGCAGCTTAAAACTAGCGGGTCAGTACGAGCAGTACTTC; CDR3aa: CASSLKLAGQYEQYF
d_gene: TRBD2; j_gene: TRBJ2-2; abundance: NA; v_gene: TRBV6-6; CDR3nt: TGTGCCAGCAGAGCTAGCGGTAAACACACCGGGGAGCTGTTTTTT; CDR3aa: CASRASGKHTGELFF
d_gene: NA; j_gene: TRBJ2-7; abundance: few; v_gene: TRBV7-2; CDR3nt: TGTGCCAGCAGCCCAATCGCAGGGTACGAGCAGTACTTC; CDR3aa: CASSPIAGYEQYF
d_gene: NA; j_gene: TRBJ2-7; abundance: few; v_gene: TRBV30; CDR3nt: TGTGCCTGGAGTGTTGCAAGTTTGGCCTACGAGCAGTACTTC; CDR3aa: CAWSVASLAYEQYF
d_gene: TRBD1; j_gene: TRBJ2-7; abundance: many; v_gene: TRBV28; CDR3nt: TGTGCCAGCAGCAAGGACAGGGGCCTCTACGAGCAGTACTTC; CDR3aa: CASSKDRGLYEQYF
d_gene: TRBD1; j_gene: TRBJ1-2; abundance: many; v_gene: TRBV5-5; CDR3nt: TGTGCCAGCAGCTCGACAGGGGGAAACTATGGCTACACCTTC; CDR3aa: CASSSTGGNYGYTF
d_gene: TRBD2; j_gene: TRBJ2-1; abundance: NA; v_gene: TRBV2; CDR3nt: TGTGCCAGCAAGGGACTAGGAACCTACAATGAGCAGTTCTTC; CDR3aa: CASKGLGTYNEQFF
d_gene: NA; j_gene: TRBJ1-1; abundance: many; v_gene: TRBV6-5; CDR3nt: TGTGCCAGCAGTTATCACGATAAGAACACTGAAGCTTTCTTT; CDR3aa: CASSYHDKNTEAFF
d_gene: NA; j_gene: TRBJ2-5; abundance: many; v_gene: TRBV6-5; CDR3nt: TGTGCCAGCAGTCACCAGGGGACCCAAGAGACCCAGTACTTC; CDR3aa: CASSHQGTQETQYF
d_gene: NA; j_gene: TRBJ1-1; abundance: many; v_gene: TRBV28; CDR3nt: TGTGCCAGCAGTTTGAGTACAGGGACTGAAGCTTTCTTT; CDR3aa: CASSLSTGTEAFF
d_gene: NA; j_gene: TRBJ2-1; abundance: many; v_gene: TRBV7-8; CDR3nt: TGTGCCAGCAGCTTACTCCGGACTCGCAATGAGCAGTTCTTC; CDR3aa: CASSLLRTRNEQFF
d_gene: TRBD1; j_gene: TRBJ1-3; abundance: many; v_gene: TRBV18; CDR3nt: TGTGCCAGCTCCTCGGCAGGGGGCTTCTCTGGAAACACCATATATTTT; CDR3aa: CASSSAGGFSGNTIYF
d_gene: NA; j_gene: TRBJ1-2; abundance: NA; v_gene: TRBV5-5; CDR3nt: TGTGCCAGCAGCTTGAGCTGGGGCCCCTCAGGGGGCTACACCTTC; CDR3aa: CASSLSWGPSGGYTF
d_gene: NA; j_gene: TRBJ2-7; abundance: few; v_gene: TRBV7-6; CDR3nt: TGTGCCAGCAGCCCGGACAGCCACGAGCAGTACTTC; CDR3aa: CASSPDSHEQYF
d_gene: NA; j_gene: TRBJ2-7; abundance: many; v_gene: TRBV5-1; CDR3nt: TGCGCCAGCAGCTTGGAACCAGGCCTCCCGCCCCACGAGCAGTACTTC; CDR3aa: CASSLEPGLPPHEQYF
d_gene: NA; j_gene: TRBJ2-3; abundance: many; v_gene: TRBV12-3/TRBV12-4; CDR3nt: TGTGCCAGCACCCAAGGTAGCGGAGTTCGCACAGATACGCAGTATTTT; CDR3aa: CASTQGSGVRTDTQYF
d_gene: TRBD1; j_gene: TRBJ2-5; abundance: few; v_gene: TRBV20-1; CDR3nt: TGCAGTCCCCGAGGGACAGGCCAAGAGACCCAGTACTTC; CDR3aa: CSPRGTGQETQYF